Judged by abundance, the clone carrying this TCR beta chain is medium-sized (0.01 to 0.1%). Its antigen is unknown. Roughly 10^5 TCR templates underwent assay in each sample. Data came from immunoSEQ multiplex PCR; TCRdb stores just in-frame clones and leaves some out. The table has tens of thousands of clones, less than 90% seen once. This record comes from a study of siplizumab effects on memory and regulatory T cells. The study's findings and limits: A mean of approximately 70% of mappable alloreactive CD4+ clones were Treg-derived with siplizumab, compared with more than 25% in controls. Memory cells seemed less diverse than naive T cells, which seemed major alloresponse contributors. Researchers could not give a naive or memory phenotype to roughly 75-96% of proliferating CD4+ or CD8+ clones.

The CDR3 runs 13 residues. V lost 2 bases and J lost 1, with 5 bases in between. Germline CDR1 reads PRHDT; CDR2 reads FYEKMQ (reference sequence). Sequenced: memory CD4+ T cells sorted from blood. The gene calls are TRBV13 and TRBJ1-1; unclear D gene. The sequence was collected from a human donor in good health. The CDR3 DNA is TGTGCCAGCAGCTTAAATGGGAACACTGAAGCTTTCTTT. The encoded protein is CASSLNGNTEAFF.